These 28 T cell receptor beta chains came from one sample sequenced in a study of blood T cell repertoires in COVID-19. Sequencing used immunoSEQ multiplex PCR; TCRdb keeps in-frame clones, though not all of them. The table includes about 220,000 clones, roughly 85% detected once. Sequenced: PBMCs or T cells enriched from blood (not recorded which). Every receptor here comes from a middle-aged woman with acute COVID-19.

CDR3: CASSRQQGLDTQYF. CDR3 DNA sequence: TGTGCCAGTAGTAGGCAACAGGGGTTAGATACGCAGTATTTT. The chain links TRBV19 to TRBJ2-3; the match to TRBD1 covers 7 bases. CDR1 and CDR2 from the germline V gene are LNHDA and SQIVND (reference sequence). Trimming at V came to 4 bases and at J to 5 bases, leaving 6 bases not matched to a gene. This CDR3 has 14 residues.

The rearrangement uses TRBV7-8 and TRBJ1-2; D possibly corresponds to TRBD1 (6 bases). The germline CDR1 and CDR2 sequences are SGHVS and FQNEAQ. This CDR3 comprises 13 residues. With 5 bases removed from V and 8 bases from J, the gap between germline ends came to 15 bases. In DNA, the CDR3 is TGTGCCAGCAGCCAATCAGGGGTATACGGCTACACCTTC. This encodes CASSQSGVYGYTF.

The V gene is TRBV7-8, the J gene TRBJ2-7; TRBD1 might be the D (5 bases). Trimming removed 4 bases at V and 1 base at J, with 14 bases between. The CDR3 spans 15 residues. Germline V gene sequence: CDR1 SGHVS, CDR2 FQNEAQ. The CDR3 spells CASSSTAISSYEQYF. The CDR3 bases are TGTGCCAGCAGCTCGACAGCCATTAGTTCCTACGAGCAGTACTTC. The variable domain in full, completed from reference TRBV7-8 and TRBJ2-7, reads GAGVSQSPRYKVAKRGQDVALRCDPISGHVSLFWYQQALGQGPEFLTYFQNEAQLDKSGLPSDRFFAERPEGSVSTLKIQRTQQEDSAVYLCASSSTAISSYEQYFGPGTRLTVT.

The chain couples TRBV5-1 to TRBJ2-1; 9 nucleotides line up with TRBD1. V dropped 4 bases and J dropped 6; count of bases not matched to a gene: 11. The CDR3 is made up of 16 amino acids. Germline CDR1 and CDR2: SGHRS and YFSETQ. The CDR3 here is CASSVNPGQGGNEQFF. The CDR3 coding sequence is TGCGCCAGCAGCGTAAATCCGGGACAGGGAGGCAATGAGCAGTTCTTC.

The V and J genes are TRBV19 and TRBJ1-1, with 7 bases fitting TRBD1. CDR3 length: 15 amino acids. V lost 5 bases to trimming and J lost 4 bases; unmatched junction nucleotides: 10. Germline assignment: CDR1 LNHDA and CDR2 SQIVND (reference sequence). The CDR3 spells CASSFKRDSSTEAFF. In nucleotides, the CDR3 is TGTGCCAGTAGTTTCAAAAGGGACAGTTCCACTGAAGCTTTCTTT.

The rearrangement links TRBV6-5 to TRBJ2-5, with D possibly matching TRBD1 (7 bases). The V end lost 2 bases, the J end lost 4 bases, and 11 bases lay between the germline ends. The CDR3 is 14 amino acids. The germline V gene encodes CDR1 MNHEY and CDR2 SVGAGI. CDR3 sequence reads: CASSYGRGVETQYF. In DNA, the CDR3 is TGTGCCAGCAGTTACGGCAGGGGGGTAGAGACCCAGTACTTC.

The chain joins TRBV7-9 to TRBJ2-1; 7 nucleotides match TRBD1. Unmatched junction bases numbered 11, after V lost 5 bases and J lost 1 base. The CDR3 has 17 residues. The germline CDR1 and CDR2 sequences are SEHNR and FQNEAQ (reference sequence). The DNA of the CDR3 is TGTGCCAGCAGCCGAAGCCAGGGGGTTTTTTCCTACAATGAGCAGTTCTTC. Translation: CASSRSQGVFSYNEQFF.

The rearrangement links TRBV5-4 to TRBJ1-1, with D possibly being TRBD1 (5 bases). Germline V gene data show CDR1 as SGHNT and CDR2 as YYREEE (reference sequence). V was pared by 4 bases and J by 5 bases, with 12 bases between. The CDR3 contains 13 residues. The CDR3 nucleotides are TGTGCCAGCAGCATGAGCAGGGAAACTGAAGCTTTCTTT. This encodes CASSMSRETEAFF.

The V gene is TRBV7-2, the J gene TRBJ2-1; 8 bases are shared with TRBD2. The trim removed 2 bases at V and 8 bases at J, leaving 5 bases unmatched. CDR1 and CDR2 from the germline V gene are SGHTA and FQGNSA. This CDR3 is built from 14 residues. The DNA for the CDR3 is TGTGCCAGCAGCTTAAGCGGGGGTGCGTATGAGCAGTTCTTC. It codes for CASSLSGGAYEQFF.

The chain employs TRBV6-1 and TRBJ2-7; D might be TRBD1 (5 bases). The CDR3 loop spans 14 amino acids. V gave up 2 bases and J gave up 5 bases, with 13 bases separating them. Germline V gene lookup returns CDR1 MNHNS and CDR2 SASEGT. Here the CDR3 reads CASSEPGREDEQYF. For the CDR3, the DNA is TGTGCCAGCAGTGAACCAGGCAGGGAAGACGAGCAGTACTTC.

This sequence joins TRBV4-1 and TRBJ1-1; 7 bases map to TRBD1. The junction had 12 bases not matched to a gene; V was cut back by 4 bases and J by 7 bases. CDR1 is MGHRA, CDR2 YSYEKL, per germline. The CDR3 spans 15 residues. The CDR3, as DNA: TGCGCCAGCAGCCTTACTGCCGGGACAGCCCTTGAAGCTTTCTTT. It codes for CASSLTAGTALEAFF.

DNA for the CDR3: TGTGCCAGCAGCCTCGGGGGAAGCCAAGAGACCCAGTACTTC. Its protein is CASSLGGSQETQYF. The chain is built from TRBV9 and TRBJ2-5; TRBD2 might be the D (6 bases). CDR3 length equals 14 residues. The germline V gene encodes CDR1 SGDLS and CDR2 YYNGEE. V dropped 4 bases and J dropped 1 base, with 11 bases sitting between them. Full variable domain (outside the CDR3, taken from reference TRBV9 and TRBJ2-5): DSGVTQTPKHLITATGQRVTLRCSPRSGDLSVYWYQQSLDQGLQFLIQYYNGEERAKGNILERFSAQQFPDLHSELNLSSLELGDSALYFCASSLGGSQETQYFGPGTRLLVL.

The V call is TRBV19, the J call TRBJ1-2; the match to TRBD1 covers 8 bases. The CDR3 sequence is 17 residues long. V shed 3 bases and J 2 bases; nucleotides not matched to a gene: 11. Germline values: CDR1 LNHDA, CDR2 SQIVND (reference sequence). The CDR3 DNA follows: TGTGCCAGTAGTATCGGCGGAAACAGGGGGTGGAACTATGGCTACACCTTC. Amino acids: CASSIGGNRGWNYGYTF.

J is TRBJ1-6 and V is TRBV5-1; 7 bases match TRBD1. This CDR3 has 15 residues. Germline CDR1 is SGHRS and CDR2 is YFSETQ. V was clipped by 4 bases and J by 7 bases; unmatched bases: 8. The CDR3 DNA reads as TGCGCCAGCAGCCGCCTCCGGGACAGCAATTCACCCCTCCACTTT. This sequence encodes CASSRLRDSNSPLHF. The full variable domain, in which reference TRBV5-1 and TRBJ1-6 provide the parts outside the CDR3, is KAGVTQTPRYLIKTRGQQVTLSCSPISGHRSVSWYQQTPGQGLQFLFEYFSETQRNKGNFPGRFSGRQFSNSRSEMNVSTLELGDSALYLCASSRLRDSNSPLHFGNGTRLTVT.

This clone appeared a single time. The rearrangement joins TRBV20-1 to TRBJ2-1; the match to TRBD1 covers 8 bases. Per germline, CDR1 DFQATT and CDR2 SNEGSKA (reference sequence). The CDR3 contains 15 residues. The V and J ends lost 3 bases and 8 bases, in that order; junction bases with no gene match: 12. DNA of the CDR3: TGCAGTGCTAGTTCCAGGGGGCTTGAGTCCGATGAGCAGTTCTTC. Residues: CSASSRGLESDEQFF.

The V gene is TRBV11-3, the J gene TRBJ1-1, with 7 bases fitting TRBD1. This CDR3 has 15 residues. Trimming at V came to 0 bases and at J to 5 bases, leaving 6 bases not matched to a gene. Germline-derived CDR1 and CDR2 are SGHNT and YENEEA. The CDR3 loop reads CASSLDQRRGTEAFF. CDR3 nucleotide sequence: TGTGCCAGCAGCTTAGACCAACGCAGGGGGACTGAAGCTTTCTTT.

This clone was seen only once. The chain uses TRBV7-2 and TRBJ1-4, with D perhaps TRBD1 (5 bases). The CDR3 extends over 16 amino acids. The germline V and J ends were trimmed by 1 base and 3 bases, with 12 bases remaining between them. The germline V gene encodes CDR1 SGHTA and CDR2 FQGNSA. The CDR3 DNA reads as TGTGCCAGCAGCTTAGATGGACAAGGTTCTAATGAAAAACTGTTTTTT. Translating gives CASSLDGQGSNEKLFF.

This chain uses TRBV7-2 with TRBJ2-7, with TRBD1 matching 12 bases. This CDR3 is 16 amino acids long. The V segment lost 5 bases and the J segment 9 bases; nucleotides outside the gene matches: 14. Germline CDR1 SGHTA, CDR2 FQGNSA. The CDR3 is CASSPRPRDRGLWQYF. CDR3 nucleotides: TGTGCCAGCAGCCCGAGGCCCCGGGACAGGGGGCTTTGGCAGTACTTC.

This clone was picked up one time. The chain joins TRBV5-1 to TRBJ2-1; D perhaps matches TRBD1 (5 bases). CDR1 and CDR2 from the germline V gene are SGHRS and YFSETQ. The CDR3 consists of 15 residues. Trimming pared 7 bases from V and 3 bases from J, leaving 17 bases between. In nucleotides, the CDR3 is TGCGCCAGCGTGGCCCCCGACAGTAACTACAATGAGCAGTTCTTC. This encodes CASVAPDSNYNEQFF.

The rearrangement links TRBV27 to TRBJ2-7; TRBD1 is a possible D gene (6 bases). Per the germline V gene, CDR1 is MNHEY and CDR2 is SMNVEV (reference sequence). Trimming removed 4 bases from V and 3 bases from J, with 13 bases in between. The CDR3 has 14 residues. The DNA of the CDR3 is TGTGCCAGCAGTTCAACTGGACAGCTCTACGAGCAGTACGTC. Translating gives CASSSTGQLYEQYV.

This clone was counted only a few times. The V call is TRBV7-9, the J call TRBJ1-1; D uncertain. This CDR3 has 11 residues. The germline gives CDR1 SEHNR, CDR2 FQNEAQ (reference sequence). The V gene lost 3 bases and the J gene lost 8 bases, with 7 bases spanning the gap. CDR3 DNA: TGTGCCAGCAGCTTGAGCAGGGAAGCTTTCTTT. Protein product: CASSLSREAFF.

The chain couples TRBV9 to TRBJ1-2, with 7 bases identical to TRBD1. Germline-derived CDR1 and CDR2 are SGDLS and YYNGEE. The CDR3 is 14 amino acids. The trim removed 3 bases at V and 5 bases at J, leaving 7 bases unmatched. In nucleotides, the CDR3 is TGTGCCAGCAGCGCCCGAGGGGGCTCTTATGGCTACACCTTC. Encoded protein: CASSARGGSYGYTF.

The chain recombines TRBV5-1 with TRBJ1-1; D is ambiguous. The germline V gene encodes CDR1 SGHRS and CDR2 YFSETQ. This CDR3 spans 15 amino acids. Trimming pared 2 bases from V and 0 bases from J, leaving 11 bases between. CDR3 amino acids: CASSFTARMNTEAFF. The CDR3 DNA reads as TGCGCCAGCAGCTTTACAGCTCGGATGAACACTGAAGCTTTCTTT.

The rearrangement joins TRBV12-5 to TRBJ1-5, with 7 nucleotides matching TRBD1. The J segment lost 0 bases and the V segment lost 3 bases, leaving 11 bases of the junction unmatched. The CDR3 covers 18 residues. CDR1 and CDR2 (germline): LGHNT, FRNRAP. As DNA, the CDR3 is TGTGCTAGTGGTTTATTCCTGACAGGGCAAAGTAGCAATCAGCCCCAGCATTTT. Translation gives CASGLFLTGQSSNQPQHF. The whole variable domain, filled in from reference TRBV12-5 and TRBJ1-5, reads DARVTQTPRHKVTEMGQEVTMRCQPILGHNTVFWYRQTMMQGLELLAYFRNRAPLDDSGMPKDRFSAEMPDATLATLKIQPSEPRDSAVYFCASGLFLTGQSSNQPQHFGDGTRLSIL.

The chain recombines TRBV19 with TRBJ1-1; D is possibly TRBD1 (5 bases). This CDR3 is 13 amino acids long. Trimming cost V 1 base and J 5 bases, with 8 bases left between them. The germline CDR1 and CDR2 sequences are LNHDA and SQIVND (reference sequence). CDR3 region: CASSIGQKTEAFF. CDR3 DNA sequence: TGTGCCAGTAGTATAGGACAGAAGACTGAAGCTTTCTTT. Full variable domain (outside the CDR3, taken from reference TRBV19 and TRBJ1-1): DGGITQSPKYLFRKEGQNVTLSCEQNLNHDAMYWYRQDPGQGLRLIYYSQIVNDFQKGDIAEGYSVSREKKESFPLTVTSAQKNPTAFYLCASSIGQKTEAFFGQGTRLTVV.

The CDR3 DNA reads TGTGCCACTCACAGTGTGGGGGGGCCAGCCGATGAGCAGTTCTTC. This sequence encodes CATHSVGGPADEQFF. The chain joins TRBV27 to TRBJ2-1, with D maybe TRBD2 (7 bases). The CDR3 sequence is 15 residues long. Trimming removed 10 bases from V and 8 bases from J, with 24 bases in between. CDR1 and CDR2 (germline): MNHEY, SMNVEV (reference sequence).

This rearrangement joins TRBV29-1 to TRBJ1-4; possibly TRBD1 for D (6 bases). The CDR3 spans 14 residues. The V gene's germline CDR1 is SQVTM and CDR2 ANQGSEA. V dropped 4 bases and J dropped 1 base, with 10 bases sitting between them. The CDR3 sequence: CSVVGRGTNEKLFF. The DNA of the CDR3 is TGCAGCGTTGTGGGCAGGGGAACTAATGAAAAACTGTTTTTT. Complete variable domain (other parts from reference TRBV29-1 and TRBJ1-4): SAVISQKPSRDICQRGTSLTIQCQVDSQVTMMFWYRQQPGQSLTLIATANQGSEATYESGFVIDKFPISRPNLTFSTLTVSNMSPEDSSIYLCSVVGRGTNEKLFFGSGTQLSVL.

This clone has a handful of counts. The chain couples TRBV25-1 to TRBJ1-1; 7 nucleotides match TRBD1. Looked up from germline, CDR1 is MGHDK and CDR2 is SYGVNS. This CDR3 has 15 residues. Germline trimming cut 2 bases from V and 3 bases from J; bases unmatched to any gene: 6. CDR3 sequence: CASSEHQGGDTEAFF. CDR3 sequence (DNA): TGTGCCAGCAGTGAACACCAGGGGGGCGACACTGAAGCTTTCTTT. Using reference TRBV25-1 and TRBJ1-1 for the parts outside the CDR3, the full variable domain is EADIYQTPRYLVIGTGKKITLECSQTMGHDKMYWYQQDPGMELHLIHYSYGVNSTEKGDLSSESTVSRIRTEHFPLTLESARPSHTSQYLCASSEHQGGDTEAFFGQGTRLTVV.